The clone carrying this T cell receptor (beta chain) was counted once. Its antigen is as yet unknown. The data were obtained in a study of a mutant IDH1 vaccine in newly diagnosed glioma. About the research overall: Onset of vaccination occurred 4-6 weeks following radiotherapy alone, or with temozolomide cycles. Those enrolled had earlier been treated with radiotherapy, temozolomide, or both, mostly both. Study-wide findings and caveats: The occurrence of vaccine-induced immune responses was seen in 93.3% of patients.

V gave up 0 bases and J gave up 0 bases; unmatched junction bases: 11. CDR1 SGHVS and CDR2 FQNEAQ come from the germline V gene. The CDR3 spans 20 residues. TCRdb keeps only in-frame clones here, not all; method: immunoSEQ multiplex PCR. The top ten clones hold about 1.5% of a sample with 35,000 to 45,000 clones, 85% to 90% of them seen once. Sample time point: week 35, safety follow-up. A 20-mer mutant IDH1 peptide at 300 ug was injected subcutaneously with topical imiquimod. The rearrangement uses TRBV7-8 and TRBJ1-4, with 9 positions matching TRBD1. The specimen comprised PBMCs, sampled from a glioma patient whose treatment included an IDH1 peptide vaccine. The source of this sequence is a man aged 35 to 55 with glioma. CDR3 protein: CASSLARTGAYHATNEKLFF. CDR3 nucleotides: TGTGCCAGCAGCTTAGCAAGGACAGGGGCATATCATGCAACTAATGAAAAACTGTTTTTT. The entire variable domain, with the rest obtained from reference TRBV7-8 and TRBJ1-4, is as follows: GAGVSQSPRYKVAKRGQDVALRCDPISGHVSLFWYQQALGQGPEFLTYFQNEAQLDKSGLPSDRFFAERPEGSVSTLKIQRTQQEDSAVYLCASSLARTGAYHATNEKLFFGSGTQLSVL.